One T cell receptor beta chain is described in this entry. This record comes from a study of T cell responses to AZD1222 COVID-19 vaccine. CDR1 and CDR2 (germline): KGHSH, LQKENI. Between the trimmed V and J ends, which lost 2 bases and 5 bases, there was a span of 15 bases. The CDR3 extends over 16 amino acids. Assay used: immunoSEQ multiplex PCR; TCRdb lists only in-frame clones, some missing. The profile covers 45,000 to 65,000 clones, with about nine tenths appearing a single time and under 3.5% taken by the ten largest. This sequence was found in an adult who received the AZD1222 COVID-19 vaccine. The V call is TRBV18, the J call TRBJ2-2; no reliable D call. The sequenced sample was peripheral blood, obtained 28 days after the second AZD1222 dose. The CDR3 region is CASSPLTAGETGELFF. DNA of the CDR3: TGTGCCAGCTCACCATTAACGGCCGGTGAGACCGGGGAGCTGTTTTTT.